One and the same sample provided the 17 T cell receptor beta chains below, sequenced in a study of T cells in Graves' hyperthyroidism and ophthalmopathy (dated by TCRdb to about 2019). Library generation was performed with multiplex PCR. The sequencer listed for this sample is Illumina HiSeq 2000. TCR beta CDR3 regions were amplified from RNA transcripts. The first round of RT-PCR for the TCR CDR3 was performed with the HTBI primer set and the Qiagen OneStep RT-PCR kit. TCRdb cleaned the public reads at Q25 with fastp, built clones with MiXCR and kept in-frame beta chains. Rows merge per CDR3 protein into single entries with the most common DNA and genes. This sample gives about 400,000 distinct CDR3 sequences in total; more than 12% of them show up just once. The top ten clonotypes cover 32% of the sample. Specimen: blood. Receptors originate from a woman in her twenties or thirties with Graves' hyperthyroidism.

This clonotype was seen repeatedly, ten times or more. V and J are TRBV11-2 and TRBJ2-3, with a tentative D call TRBD2 (6 bases). The germline V gene has CDR1 SGHAT and CDR2 FQNNGV. Trimming stripped 1 base from V and 0 bases from J, with 11 bases between. CDR3 length: 16 residues. In nucleotides, the CDR3 is TGTGCCAGCAGCTTAGGCTCTAGCGCTAGCACAGATACGCAGTATTTT. Protein sequence: CASSLGSSASTDTQYF.

This clonotype has at least ten counts. The chain joins TRBV30 to TRBJ2-7; 12 nucleotides match TRBD2. The CDR3 totals 15 residues. V lost 1 base, J lost 4 bases, and 5 bases stayed unmatched. The germline CDR1 and CDR2 sequences are GTSNPN and SVGIG (reference sequence). The DNA of the CDR3 is TGTGCCTGGAGTGGACTAGCGGGAGTGGGTTACGAGCAGTACTTC. This gives the protein CAWSGLAGVGYEQYF.

This clonotype was recorded a few times. V and J are TRBV19 and TRBJ2-7; D gene uncertain. Trimming left V 3 bases short and J 0 bases short, with 12 bases between. This CDR3 is 15 amino acids long. Germline V gene lookup returns CDR1 LNHDA and CDR2 SQIVND (reference sequence). The chain's CDR3 is CASSIAGRSSYEQYF. CDR3 nucleotide sequence: TGTGCCAGTAGTATTGCCGGACGGAGCTCCTACGAGCAGTACTTC.

A few counts support this clonotype. The genes are TRBV10-3 and TRBJ2-7, with D unclear. CDR1 is ENHRY, CDR2 SYGVKD, per germline. This CDR3 contains 15 residues. The V and J ends lost 4 bases and 0 bases respectively, with 13 bases between them. CDR3: CAISGRTESSYEQYF. The CDR3 DNA reads as TGTGCCATCAGTGGCCGGACCGAGTCCTCCTACGAGCAGTACTTC.

In this sample, this clonotype turned up many times. The genes are TRBV2 and TRBJ1-5, with D tentatively TRBD1 (6 bases). Germline V gene lookup returns CDR1 SNHLY and CDR2 FYNNEI. This CDR3 contains 15 residues. Trimming removed 5 bases at V and 1 base at J, with 12 bases between. DNA of the CDR3: TGTGCCAGCAGTACAGGGTTTACCAGCAATCAGCCCCAGCATTTT. Its translation: CASSTGFTSNQPQHF.

The chain employs TRBV29-1 and TRBJ2-3; 11 positions match TRBD2. Germline V gene lookup returns CDR1 SQVTM and CDR2 ANQGSEA. CDR3 length: 15 residues. With 2 bases clipped from V and 5 bases from J, the junction kept 6 bases outside the gene matches. CDR3: CSVETSGSRVDTQYF. Written as DNA, the CDR3 is TGCAGCGTTGAAACTAGCGGGAGTCGGGTAGATACGCAGTATTTT.

This clonotype has a count of ten or more. The chain recombines TRBV5-1 with TRBJ1-1, with 8 positions matching TRBD1. The CDR3 sequence is 12 residues long. V trimming: 7 bases; J trimming: 4 bases; junction bases outside the gene matches: 3. Germline CDR1 is SGHRS and CDR2 is YFSETQ. CDR3 amino acids: CASAGGVTEAFF. The CDR3 DNA is TGCGCCAGCGCAGGGGGCGTCACTGAAGCTTTCTTT.

The chain employs TRBV9 and TRBJ2-5; no clear D gene. Germline CDR1 is SGDLS and CDR2 is YYNGEE. Trimming took off 4 bases at V and 9 bases at J, with 7 bases between the two ends. The CDR3 consists of 10 residues. In DNA, the CDR3 is TGTGCCAGCAGCCCTCCGTCCCAGTACTTC. Its protein product is CASSPPSQYF.

This clonotype has at least ten counts. The genes are TRBV11-2 and TRBJ1-1; TRBD1 is a possible D gene (6 bases). The length of the CDR3 is 14 residues. Germline V lookup: CDR1 SGHAT, CDR2 FQNNGV. The V end lost 0 bases, the J end lost 7 bases, and 12 bases lay between the germline ends. The CDR3 nucleotides read TGTGCCAGCAGCTTAGATCGGGGGCGACGTGAAGCTTTCTTT. Translating it yields CASSLDRGRREAFF.

The chain employs TRBV5-1 and TRBJ2-7, with D uncertain. Germline lookup yields CDR1 SGHRS and CDR2 YFSETQ. The CDR3 spans 13 residues. Trimming cost V 2 bases and J 2 bases, with 8 bases left between them. The CDR3 protein is CASSFGQTYEQYV. In nucleotides, the CDR3 is TGCGCCAGCAGCTTTGGGCAGACCTACGAGCAGTACGTC.

This clonotype was counted between two and nine times. The rearrangement uses TRBV7-8 and TRBJ2-5; tentative D call: TRBD2 (5 bases). The CDR3 has 12 residues. V dropped 2 bases and J dropped 5 bases, with 6 bases sitting between them. The germline V gene has CDR1 SGHVS and CDR2 FQNEAQ. This CDR3 reads CASSLWRETQYF. DNA for the CDR3: TGTGCCAGCAGCTTATGGAGGGAGACCCAGTACTTC.

At least ten counts were recorded for this clonotype. The chain recombines TRBV20-1 with TRBJ2-7; TRBD2 is a possible D gene (5 bases). The CDR3 loop spans 13 amino acids. V was pared by 1 base and J by 6 bases, with 13 bases between. Germline CDR1 reads DFQATT; CDR2 reads SNEGSKA (reference sequence). The CDR3 DNA reads as TGCAGTGCTAGAGGGGCTAGCTTACCCGAGCAGTACTTC. It translates to CSARGASLPEQYF.

This chain joins TRBV28 and TRBJ1-1; TRBD1 matches 8 bases. In germline, CDR1 is MDHEN, CDR2 SYDVKM. This CDR3 has 13 amino acids. The V gene end was trimmed by 8 bases and the J gene end by 10 bases; junction bases not matched to a gene: 12. CDR3 sequence: CASLRTGTRGAFF. The CDR3 nucleotides read TGTGCCAGCCTAAGGACAGGGACAAGAGGAGCTTTCTTT.

This clonotype has a handful of counts. This chain uses TRBV4-2 with TRBJ2-5, with D tentatively TRBD1 (6 bases). This CDR3 is 17 amino acids long. CDR1 and CDR2 (germline): LGHNA, YNFKEQ. The V end lost 0 bases, the J end lost 5 bases, and 19 bases lay between the germline ends. The CDR3 here is CASSQDPSGAIVETQYF. In nucleotides, the CDR3 is TGTGCCAGCAGCCAAGATCCCTCAGGGGCTATTGTGGAGACCCAGTACTTC.

This clonotype has ten or more counts. The V and J genes are TRBV18 and TRBJ1-3; D perhaps matches TRBD1 (5 bases). CDR3 length: 15 amino acids. Germline CDR1 is KGHSH and CDR2 is LQKENI. V was pared by 0 bases and J by 6 bases, with 12 bases between. Here the CDR3 DNA reads TGTGCCAGCTCACCACCGTCGACTGGGGCAAACACCATATATTTT. Translation gives CASSPPSTGANTIYF.

The rearrangement joins TRBV3-1 to TRBJ1-1; TRBD1 aligns across 7 bases. Unmatched junction bases numbered 13, after V lost 4 bases and J lost 5 bases. Germline V gene lookup returns CDR1 LGHDT and CDR2 YNNKEL (reference sequence). CDR3 size: 16 residues. CDR3 DNA sequence: TGTGCCAGCAGCCTATGGATTGGGCAGGGGGTGACTGAAGCTTTCTTT. It codes for CASSLWIGQGVTEAFF.

V is TRBV5-1 and J is TRBJ1-2; the D is unclear. Deletions cut 4 bases from V and 4 bases from J, with 14 bases between. The CDR3 covers 14 residues. The germline gives CDR1 SGHRS, CDR2 YFSETQ. CDR3: CASSDLRSTYGYTF. Written as DNA, the CDR3 is TGCGCCAGCAGCGACCTACGATCCACCTATGGCTACACCTTC.